A selection of T cell receptor beta chains follows, all from one sample in a study of response to subunit inactivated influenza vaccine. A single record per CDR3 protein comes from TCRdb applying MiXCR to the RT-PCR reads. Here the sample spans 600,000 to 850,000 distinct CDR3 sequences, 14% being singletons. This specimen was PBMCs from blood, taken around two weeks before vaccination. These receptors were obtained from a man aged 50-60 years who received an inactivated influenza vaccine. Both conserved end residues are part of each CDR3. The D gene is left open where the match is weak. Some rows have no size entry. The others give once, few or many, or a class for an expanded clone.

V,J,D,size,CDR3,DNA
TRBV4-3,TRBJ2-2,.,.,CASSQLMVRGTGELFF,TGCGCCAGCAGCCAACTTATGGTCCGAGGAACCGGGGAGCTGTTTTTT
TRBV20-1,TRBJ2-3,.,many,CSAIGSADTQYF,TGCAGTGCCATTGGGAGTGCAGATACGCAGTATTTT
TRBV20-1,TRBJ2-1,TRBD2,.,CSAGTSGGPYNEQFF,TGCAGTGCCGGGACTAGCGGGGGACCGTACAATGAGCAGTTCTTC
TRBV20-1,TRBJ1-1,TRBD1,many,CSASPRTGRNTEAFF,TGCAGTGCTAGTCCCAGGACAGGGAGAAACACTGAAGCTTTCTTT
TRBV12-3/TRBV12-4,TRBJ1-5,.,few,CASSLVGAGAQPQHF,TGTGCCAGCAGTTTAGTGGGGGCAGGGGCTCAGCCCCAGCATTTT
TRBV12-3/TRBV12-4,TRBJ2-5,.,many,CASSQSGAEVAQYF,TGTGCCAGCAGCCAGTCAGGTGCTGAGGTGGCCCAGTACTTC
TRBV29-1,TRBJ2-3,.,.,CSVGKARGTDTQYF,TGCAGCGTTGGTAAGGCCCGGGGAACAGATACGCAGTATTTT
TRBV28,TRBJ1-4,.,.,CASGTRREKLFF,TGTGCCAGCGGTACGCGGCGAGAAAAACTGTTTTTT
TRBV10-2,TRBJ2-1,TRBD2,.,CASRGLAGGKGHEQFF,TGCGCCAGCAGGGGACTAGCGGGAGGAAAAGGCCATGAGCAGTTCTTC
TRBV5-6,TRBJ2-2,.,few,CASSLGRKAGELFF,TGTGCCAGCAGCTTGGGGAGGAAGGCCGGGGAGCTGTTTTTT
TRBV7-8,TRBJ2-3,.,few,CASSLVRGGADTQYF,TGTGCCAGCAGCTTAGTCAGGGGGGGAGCAGATACGCAGTATTTT
TRBV4-3,TRBJ2-5,TRBD2,.,CASSQELTSRFETQYF,TGCGCCAGCAGCCAAGAATTGACTAGCCGGTTCGAGACCCAGTACTTC
TRBV7-9,TRBJ2-2,.,few,CALPIGELFF,TGTGCCTTACCCATCGGGGAGCTGTTTTTT
TRBV20-1,TRBJ2-1,TRBD2,few,CSATSGTSGIDEQFF,TGCAGTGCTACCTCCGGGACTAGCGGGATCGATGAGCAGTTCTTC
TRBV20-1,TRBJ2-1,TRBD2,.,CSAIPAGGLYNEQFF,TGCAGTGCTATTCCAGCGGGGGGACTGTACAATGAGCAGTTCTTC
TRBV11-3,TRBJ2-1,TRBD2,.,CASSPAAGVNEQFF,TGTGCCAGCAGCCCGGCGGCGGGAGTAAATGAGCAGTTCTTC
TRBV25-1,TRBJ2-7,.,.,CASSELVGEQYF,TGTGCCAGCAGTGAATTGGTGGGAGAGCAGTACTTC
TRBV2,TRBJ2-1,TRBD2,.,CARSRSGTSGREQFF,TGTGCCAGAAGTAGATCCGGGACTAGCGGGAGGGAGCAGTTCTTC
TRBV28,TRBJ1-1,.,.,CASVLDGGIFMNTEAFF,TGTGCCAGCGTATTAGATGGGGGGATTTTTATGAACACTGAAGCTTTCTTT
TRBV20-1,TRBJ1-6,.,.,CSSGTNYNSPLHF,TGCAGTTCCGGGACAAACTATAATTCACCCCTCCACTTT
TRBV10-3,TRBJ1-1,.,.,CAISPTEETEAFF,TGTGCCATCAGCCCCACGGAAGAAACTGAAGCTTTCTTT
TRBV5-1,TRBJ2-7,.,few,CASSSEGIEQYF,TGCGCCAGCAGTAGTGAGGGGATCGAGCAGTACTTC
TRBV7-9,TRBJ2-7,.,.,CASSLGGKVAIPYEQYF,TGTGCCAGCAGCTTAGGGGGTAAGGTAGCCATCCCGTACGAGCAGTACTTC
TRBV9,TRBJ1-6,.,few,CASSVGDQIESSPLHF,TGTGCCAGCAGCGTAGGCGACCAAATCGAAAGCTCACCCCTCCACTTT
TRBV28,TRBJ2-3,.,many,CASSSGGHTDTQYF,TGTGCCAGCAGTTCTGGGGGCCACACAGATACGCAGTATTTT
TRBV28,TRBJ2-5,.,.,CASSLSHSGETQYF,TGTGCCAGCAGTTTATCCCACTCTGGGGAGACCCAGTACTTC
TRBV20-1,TRBJ1-6,.,.,CSATPWGSPLHF,TGCAGTGCTACCCCTTGGGGGTCACCCCTCCACTTT
TRBV20-1,TRBJ2-5,.,few,CSARVSGQETQYF,TGCAGTGCTAGAGTTAGCGGACAAGAGACCCAGTACTTC
TRBV5-6,TRBJ2-7,.,many,CASSSIDSYEQYF,TGTGCCAGCAGCTCCATAGACAGCTACGAGCAGTACTTC
TRBV5-1,TRBJ2-1,TRBD2,.,CASSSWTSGGRREQFF,TGCGCCAGCAGCTCCTGGACTAGCGGGGGACGCCGTGAGCAGTTCTTC
TRBV28,TRBJ2-5,.,few,CASRWGAGPFGTQYF,TGTGCCAGCAGATGGGGGGCAGGTCCATTCGGGACCCAGTACTTC
TRBV5-1,TRBJ2-6,TRBD1,.,CASSFGGTGGVTGANVLTF,TGCGCCAGCAGCTTTGGAGGGACAGGGGGTGTCACTGGGGCCAACGTCCTGACTTTC
TRBV7-2,TRBJ2-2,.,few,CASSRGGWNTGELFF,TGTGCCAGCAGCCGGGGCGGCTGGAACACCGGGGAGCTGTTTTTT
TRBV11-2,TRBJ2-1,.,many,CASSLRGAMAKQFF,TGTGCCAGCAGCTTACGGGGGGCCATGGCGAAGCAGTTCTTC
TRBV7-9,TRBJ2-5,TRBD1,few,CASTFLLQGGETQYF,TGTGCCAGCACCTTCTTATTACAGGGGGGAGAGACCCAGTACTTC
TRBV20-1,TRBJ2-1,.,few,CSARPSGAYNEQFF,TGCAGTGCTAGGCCCAGCGGTGCCTACAATGAGCAGTTCTTC
TRBV3-1,TRBJ2-7,TRBD1,once,CASSPKGAVYEQYF,TGTGCCAGCAGCCCTAAGGGGGCGGTCTACGAGCAGTACTTC
TRBV7-2,TRBJ2-7,.,few,CASIPLGGREQYF,TGTGCCAGCATCCCCCTGGGGGGCCGGGAGCAGTACTTC
TRBV20-1,TRBJ2-7,TRBD2,.,CSASPTSGISYEQYF,TGCAGTGCCAGCCCCACTAGCGGGATCTCCTACGAGCAGTACTTC
TRBV2,TRBJ2-5,.,few,CASSVPLQETQYF,TGTGCCAGCAGTGTGCCTCTGCAAGAGACCCAGTACTTC
TRBV4-3,TRBJ2-4,.,few,CASSPRVGNIQYF,TGCGCCAGCAGCCCCAGGGTCGGAAACATTCAGTACTTC